This T cell receptor beta chain came from a study of blood T cell repertoires in COVID-19. Participants were placed into cohorts based on the clinical history they reported. TCRdb's copy holds only in-frame clones and misses some; the assay was immunoSEQ multiplex PCR. The sample consists of 200,000 to 250,000 clones, 70% to 85% of them appearing once. This CDR3 is 14 amino acids long. With 6 bases removed from V and 9 bases from J, the gap between germline ends came to 15 bases. CDR1 WNHNN and CDR2 SYGVQD come from the germline V gene (reference sequence). This chain connects TRBV10-1 to TRBJ1-6; D ambiguous. The sequenced sample consisted of PBMCs or T cells enriched from blood (not recorded which). This clonotype was sampled from a woman between 40 and 55 years old with acute COVID-19. The DNA for the CDR3 is TGCGCCAGCAGCCACGCGACGAGCGGTTCACCCCTCCACTTT. Translated: CASSHATSGSPLHF.